In its sample, the clone carrying this T cell receptor beta chain was seen a few times. The antigen is undetermined. With V trimmed by 1 base and J by 7 bases, 7 bases remained unmatched. This CDR3 contains 14 residues. TCRdb reprocessed the reads with MiXCR, giving one entry per CDR3 protein. This repertoire shows around 770,000 distinct CDR3 sequences, almost 30% found once; its top ten account for less than 15%. These data originate in a study of T cell repertoires in cytomegalovirus infection. Study-level background: TCR beta signatures that were public indicated CMV infection and matching HLA type.

This chain connects TRBV12-3 or TRBV12-4 to TRBJ2-7; 7 bases align to TRBD1. The sequenced sample was cultured CD8+ T cells from PBMCs, obtained from culture after CMV antigen stimulation. The receptor's source is a human donor in good health (CMV status not recorded). Some clones in this sample may be carry-over from other donors' samples. The CDR3 nucleotides are TGTGCCAGCAGTTTAGGAACAGGGGCAGGGGAGCAGTACTTC. Its protein product is CASSLGTGAGEQYF.